These 28 T cell receptor beta chains were all obtained from the same sample, sequenced in a study of T cell responses to AZD1222 COVID-19 vaccine. Here immunoSEQ multiplex PCR was the method, and the copy in TCRdb shows in-frame clones only, minus some. In the table there are 55,000 to 75,000 clones, 80% to 90% of which are singletons. The sequencing here drew on peripheral blood, taken on day 0 of AZD1222 vaccination. All receptors derive from an adult in good health.

V is TRBV6-5 and J is TRBJ1-2, with 9 bases matching TRBD1. After removal of 2 bases from V and 4 bases from J, the junction contained 5 bases not matched to a gene. This CDR3 has 15 residues. The germline V gene has CDR1 MNHEY and CDR2 SVGAGI. As DNA, the CDR3 is TGTGCCAGCAGTTACCGAAGGACAGGGGTCTATGGCTACACCTTC. It specifies CASSYRRTGVYGYTF.

This chain joins TRBV12-3 or TRBV12-4 and TRBJ1-1; D is uncertain. The length of the CDR3 is 13 residues. V was cut by 1 base and J by 5 bases, with 8 bases left in between. CDR3 sequence: CASSLVWGTEAFF. The CDR3 DNA reads TGTGCCAGCAGTTTAGTCTGGGGTACTGAAGCTTTCTTT.

The chain recombines TRBV19 with TRBJ1-1, with 7 positions matching TRBD1. V lost 3 bases and J lost 6; bases outside the gene matches: 13. The CDR3 runs to 16 residues. CDR1 is LNHDA and CDR2 is SQIVND in the germline V gene (reference sequence). CDR3 sequence (DNA): TGTGCCAGTAGTATTCGCCCCCAGGGGGGAAGGCCTGAAGCTTTCTTT. Translation gives CASSIRPQGGRPEAFF.

The chain links TRBV15 to TRBJ2-1; 9 bases map to TRBD2. In germline, CDR1 is LNHNV, CDR2 YYDKDF (reference sequence). V trimming: 6 bases; J trimming: 12 bases; junction bases outside the gene matches: 9. The CDR3 loop spans 13 amino acids. The CDR3 protein is CATRREGANRQFF. CDR3 DNA sequence: TGTGCCACCAGGCGGGAGGGGGCGAATAGGCAGTTCTTC.

This clone was seen only once. CDR3 protein: CATSRDSGAGNQPQHF. For the CDR3, the DNA is TGTGCCACCAGCAGAGATTCCGGTGCTGGGAATCAGCCCCAGCATTTT. The V gene is TRBV15, the J gene TRBJ1-5; D unresolved. The CDR3 has 16 amino acids. CDR1 LNHNV and CDR2 YYDKDF come from the germline V gene (reference sequence). V was shortened by 0 bases and J by 4 bases, with 13 bases between the two germline ends.

The gene calls are TRBV7-3 and TRBJ2-1; 7 bases are shared with TRBD1. CDR3 size: 13 residues. The germline V gene has CDR1 SGHTA and CDR2 FQGTGA. The ends lost 3 bases at V and 9 bases at J; junction bases unmatched: 5. This chain's CDR3 is CASSLTGNGEQFF. The CDR3 region has the DNA TGTGCCAGCAGCTTGACAGGGAACGGTGAGCAGTTCTTC.

The chain is built from TRBV7-9 and TRBJ1-6, with TRBD1 as a possible D gene (6 bases). The CDR3 runs 16 residues. V was pared by 5 bases and J by 3 bases, with 14 bases between. Per the germline V gene, CDR1 is SEHNR and CDR2 is FQNEAQ (reference sequence). The CDR3 DNA reads TGTGCCAGCAGCCCCTTCGGGGGCTTCTATAATTCACCCCTCCACTTT. Residues: CASSPFGGFYNSPLHF. Full variable domain (missing parts from reference TRBV7-9 and TRBJ1-6): DTGVSQNPRHKITKRGQNVTFRCDPISEHNRLYWYRQTLGQGPEFLTYFQNEAQLEKSRLLSDRFSAERPKGSFSTLEIQRTEQGDSAMYLCASSPFGGFYNSPLHFGNGTRLTVT.

This clone was seen once. The rearrangement uses TRBV9 and TRBJ2-5, with D perhaps TRBD2 (5 bases). Germline CDR1 and CDR2: SGDLS and YYNGEE. V was cut by 5 bases and J by 5 bases, with 22 bases left in between. CDR3 length equals 16 residues. The CDR3, as DNA: TGTGCCAGCAGTCCGGACCCCCCAAGCGGAAGTGAGACCCAGTACTTC. Its protein is CASSPDPPSGSETQYF.

The chain uses TRBV6-5 and TRBJ1-2; D is ambiguous. Between the trimmed V and J ends, which lost 6 bases and 2 bases, there was a span of 16 bases. Germline CDR1 is MNHEY and CDR2 is SVGAGI. The length of the CDR3 is 15 residues. CDR3 sequence (DNA): TGTGCCAGCAGCTTCCTTACGGCGGGAAACTATGGCTACACCTTC. This encodes CASSFLTAGNYGYTF.

The V and J genes are TRBV6-5 and TRBJ1-2; 7 bases are a match to TRBD1. The germline V gene encodes CDR1 MNHEY and CDR2 SVGAGI. The CDR3 covers 13 residues. The V gene end was trimmed by 6 bases and the J gene end by 3 bases; junction bases not matched to a gene: 4. The DNA for the CDR3 is TGTGCCAGCAGAGGGGGCGCGGACTATGGCTACACCTTC. Encoded protein: CASRGGADYGYTF.

The chain couples TRBV6-2 or TRBV6-3 to TRBJ1-5; D may be TRBD1 (6 bases). Germline V gene sequence: CDR1 MNHEY, CDR2 SVGEGT. The V end lost 2 bases, the J end lost 7 bases, and 12 bases lay between the germline ends. The CDR3 consists of 14 residues. The CDR3 DNA reads as TGTGCCAGCAGTTACGGGGGGGCAGGGCAGCCCCAGCATTTT. Amino acids: CASSYGGAGQPQHF.

J is TRBJ1-1 and V is TRBV6-5, with D unresolved. Trimming removed 8 bases at V and 4 bases at J, with 20 bases between. This CDR3 is 15 amino acids long. Germline assignment: CDR1 MNHEY and CDR2 SVGAGI. The CDR3 loop reads CASFFHSGSGTEAFF. The CDR3, as DNA: TGTGCCAGCTTCTTTCACTCGGGGAGTGGCACTGAAGCTTTCTTT.

The V and J genes are TRBV5-1 and TRBJ1-1; D gene ambiguous. Trimming pared 1 base from V and 0 bases from J, leaving 13 bases between. CDR3 size: 16 residues. Germline-derived CDR1 and CDR2 are SGHRS and YFSETQ. The CDR3 spells CASSLIQAFMNTEAFF. In DNA form, the CDR3 reads TGCGCCAGCAGCTTGATCCAGGCCTTCATGAACACTGAAGCTTTCTTT.

The chain joins TRBV11-3 to TRBJ1-1; D is uncertain. Trimming stripped 5 bases from V and 1 base from J, with 14 bases between. Germline-derived CDR1 and CDR2 are SGHNT and YENEEA. The CDR3 contains 15 residues. CDR3 residues: CASSAGWAGNTEAFF. DNA for the CDR3: TGTGCCAGCAGCGCTGGCTGGGCGGGGAACACTGAAGCTTTCTTT. The whole variable domain, remainder taken from reference TRBV11-3 and TRBJ1-1, is EAGVVQSPRYKIIEKKQPVAFWCNPISGHNTLYWYLQNLGQGPELLIRYENEEAVDDSQLPKDRFSAERLKGVDSTLKIQPAELGDSAVYLCASSAGWAGNTEAFFGQGTRLTVV.

This chain connects TRBV7-2 to TRBJ1-1; perhaps TRBD1 as D (6 bases). This CDR3 contains 14 residues. The ends were cut back, 5 bases at V and 4 bases at J, with 14 bases in the middle. CDR1 and CDR2 (germline): SGHTA, FQGNSA. The CDR3 region has the DNA TGTGCCAGCAGCCAGTCAATAGGGGGCACTGAAGCTTTCTTT. The encoded protein is CASSQSIGGTEAFF.

The rearrangement uses TRBV12-3 or TRBV12-4 and TRBJ2-1; 7 positions agree with TRBD1. This CDR3 is 12 amino acids long. The trim removed 4 bases at V and 9 bases at J, leaving 3 bases unmatched. As DNA, the CDR3 is TGTGCCAGCAGTTCCAGGGGGACTGAGCAGTTCTTC. Protein product: CASSSRGTEQFF.

The chain combines TRBV7-9 with TRBJ2-7; 8 bases agree with TRBD2. The junction had 5 bases not matched to a gene; V was cut back by 3 bases and J by 1 base. Germline V CDR1 and CDR2: SEHNR, FQNEAQ (reference sequence). The CDR3 contains 15 residues. CDR3 region: CASSLGGTRSYEQYF. The CDR3 DNA follows: TGTGCCAGCAGCTTGGGTGGGACTAGGTCCTACGAGCAGTACTTC.

V is TRBV2 and J is TRBJ1-5; unclear D gene. The ends were cut back, 2 bases at V and 3 bases at J, with 8 bases in the middle. CDR3 length: 14 residues. The germline gives CDR1 SNHLY, CDR2 FYNNEI. CDR3: CASSERGNNQPQHF. The CDR3, as DNA: TGTGCCAGCAGTGAACGGGGAAACAATCAGCCCCAGCATTTT.

Details on this clone: Other DNA sequences of this sample code for an identical CDR3. This chain connects TRBV9 to TRBJ2-7; D call uncertain. CDR1 SGDLS and CDR2 YYNGEE come from the germline V gene. V was cut by 0 bases and J by 2 bases, with 6 bases left in between. The CDR3 sequence is 13 residues long. CDR3 amino acids: CASSVGPPYEQYF. The CDR3 bases are TGTGCCAGCAGCGTAGGGCCCCCCTACGAGCAGTACTTC.

The rearrangement joins TRBV6-5 to TRBJ1-2; the D is unclear. Trimming left V 0 bases short and J 7 bases short, with 9 bases between. Per germline, CDR1 MNHEY and CDR2 SVGAGI. The CDR3 covers 13 residues. The CDR3 sequence: CASSYSGWTGYTF. CDR3 bases: TGTGCCAGCAGTTACTCTGGGTGGACTGGCTACACCTTC.

This sequence joins TRBV9 and TRBJ2-2, with D perhaps TRBD1 (6 bases). This CDR3 contains 15 residues. V lost 5 bases, J lost 0 bases, and 11 bases lay in between. Germline CDR1 SGDLS, CDR2 YYNGEE. The DNA for the CDR3 is TGTGCCAGCAGGGGTGGACAGTCGAACACCGGGGAGCTGTTTTTT. Translation: CASRGGQSNTGELFF.

The chain couples TRBV5-1 to TRBJ2-6; no clear D. The length of the CDR3 is 16 residues. Germline V gene sequence: CDR1 SGHRS, CDR2 YFSETQ. Trimming left V 4 bases short and J 2 bases short, with 13 bases between. This CDR3 reads CASSEILGPGANVLTF. The CDR3 DNA follows: TGCGCCAGCAGCGAAATACTCGGGCCTGGGGCCAACGTCCTGACTTTC.

The chain carries TRBV19 and TRBJ2-1, with 10 bases matching TRBD1. Per germline, CDR1 LNHDA and CDR2 SQIVND (reference sequence). After removal of 4 bases from V and 7 bases from J, the junction contained 7 bases not matched to a gene. The CDR3 is made up of 15 amino acids. The DNA for the CDR3 is TGTGCCAGTAGTACGGTCGGGACAGGGGAAAATGAGCAGTTCTTC. It encodes CASSTVGTGENEQFF.

V and J are TRBV30 and TRBJ2-5; D ambiguous. Germline V gene sequence: CDR1 GTSNPN, CDR2 SVGIG (reference sequence). The V end lost 1 base, the J end lost 4 bases, and 10 bases lay between the germline ends. The CDR3 spans 13 residues. The CDR3 loop reads CAWSGSRGETQYF. DNA of the CDR3: TGTGCCTGGAGTGGAAGCAGAGGAGAGACCCAGTACTTC.

This chain links TRBV5-1 with TRBJ2-1; D is unresolved. Trimming removed 0 bases from V and 0 bases from J, with 7 bases in between. Germline loops: CDR1 SGHRS, CDR2 YFSETQ. The CDR3 totals 15 residues. The CDR3, as DNA: TGCGCCAGCAGCTTGGAACAGAACTCCTACAATGAGCAGTTCTTC. Protein: CASSLEQNSYNEQFF.

The chain is built from TRBV29-1 and TRBJ2-1; 7 bases agree with TRBD1. V dropped 4 bases and J dropped 5; count of bases not matched to a gene: 5. The CDR3 runs to 13 residues. From germline, CDR1 is SQVTM and CDR2 ANQGSEA. The CDR3, as DNA: TGCAGCGTTGGACAGGGTTTCAACAATGAGCAGTTCTTC. It encodes CSVGQGFNNEQFF.

The chain joins TRBV3-1 (or the pseudogene TRBV3-2) to TRBJ1-2; no reliable D call. In germline, CDR1 is LGHDT, CDR2 YNNKEL (reference sequence). This CDR3 spans 14 amino acids. With 1 base removed from V and 4 bases from J, the gap between germline ends came to 10 bases. CDR3 DNA: TGTGCCAGCAGCCAAGTAAAGGGCGTCTATGGCTACACCTTC. Its protein is CASSQVKGVYGYTF.

The genes are TRBV5-1 and TRBJ2-7; D possibly uses TRBD1 or TRBD2 (5 bases each). Germline CDR1 and CDR2: SGHRS and YFSETQ. This CDR3 is 16 amino acids long. The V end lost 4 bases, the J end lost 3 bases, and 20 bases lay between the germline ends. CDR3 coding DNA: TGCGCCAGCAGCGGGGGTGGGGCGGACCCGAACTACGAGCAGTACTTC. This gives the protein CASSGGGADPNYEQYF.